This passage covers 10 T cell receptor beta chains from one sample sequenced in a study of T cell responses to AZD1222 COVID-19 vaccine. Produced via immunoSEQ multiplex PCR; TCRdb's table is partial and in-frame only. The sample lists roughly 80,000 clones; roughly nine tenths were seen once. Sequencing used peripheral blood, obtained on day 0 of AZD1222 vaccination. The receptors stem from an adult in good health.

V is TRBV7-3 and J is TRBJ2-2; a weak D match, TRBD1 (5 bases). CDR1 and CDR2 (germline): SGHTA, FQGTGA. CDR3 length: 15 amino acids. V was pared by 3 bases and J by 4 bases, with 12 bases between. The CDR3 here is CASSLGRGPTGELFF. CDR3 nucleotides: TGTGCCAGCAGCTTGGGAAGGGGCCCCACCGGGGAGCTGTTTTTT.

This clone was seen a single time. V is TRBV2 and J is TRBJ1-4; 7 positions match TRBD1. This CDR3 contains 15 residues. The V segment lost 2 bases and the J segment 4 bases; nucleotides outside the gene matches: 4. The V gene's germline CDR1 is SNHLY and CDR2 FYNNEI. The CDR3 DNA sequence: TGTGCCAGCAGTGAACTGCGACAGGGTAATGAAAAACTGTTTTTT. Protein product: CASSELRQGNEKLFF. The full variable domain, completed using reference TRBV2 and TRBJ1-4, is EPEVTQTPSHQVTQMGQEVILRCVPISNHLYFYWYRQILGQKVEFLVSFYNNEISEKSEIFDDQFSVERPDGSNFTLKIRSTKLEDSAMYFCASSELRQGNEKLFFGSGTQLSVL.

The chain carries TRBV6-5 and TRBJ2-3; 15 bases are a match to TRBD2. CDR1 MNHEY and CDR2 SVGAGI come from the germline V gene. There are 16 residues in the CDR3. V lost 2 bases, J lost 8 bases, and 5 bases stayed unmatched. Here the CDR3 DNA reads TGTGCCAGCAGTTACGGACTAGCGGGGGGGCCCGGTACGCAGTATTTT. Protein sequence: CASSYGLAGGPGTQYF.

Here the CDR3 reads CASSWYVQETQYF. CDR3 nucleotides: TGTGCCAGCAGTTGGTACGTCCAAGAGACCCAGTACTTC. J is TRBJ2-5 and V is TRBV6-6; unclear D gene. Trimming took off 4 bases at V and 1 base at J, with 7 bases between the two ends. CDR1 and CDR2 from the germline V gene are MNHNY and SVGAGI (reference sequence). This CDR3 is 13 amino acids long.

This clone turned up a few times. The genes are TRBV5-4 and TRBJ1-4; 7 bases fit TRBD1. Germline CDR1 reads SGHNT; CDR2 reads YYREEE (reference sequence). The CDR3 is 15 residues long. With 0 bases clipped from V and 14 bases from J, the junction kept 13 bases outside the gene matches. CDR3 loop: CASSLAGSRTGNLFF. CDR3 DNA: TGTGCCAGCAGCTTGGCCGGAAGTCGGACAGGTAACCTGTTTTTT.

The rearrangement links TRBV5-1 to TRBJ2-7, with D uncertain. The CDR3 runs to 11 residues. Germline CDR1 SGHRS, CDR2 YFSETQ. V gave up 4 bases and J gave up 1 base, with 3 bases separating them. CDR3 DNA sequence: TGCGCCAGCAGCACTTCCTACGAGCAGTACTTC. As protein: CASSTSYEQYF.

The gene calls are TRBV12-3 or TRBV12-4 and TRBJ2-7; no reliable D call. The V and J ends lost 3 bases and 0 bases respectively, with 6 bases between them. This CDR3 has 13 amino acids. CDR3 DNA: TGTGCCAGCAGTTTTTTCGCCTCCTACGAGCAGTACTTC. As protein: CASSFFASYEQYF.

V gene TRBV5-6 combines with J gene TRBJ1-4; D is undetermined. In germline, CDR1 is SGHDT, CDR2 YYEEEE. The CDR3 length is 12 residues. The V gene lost 4 bases and the J gene lost 4 bases, with 5 bases spanning the gap. The CDR3 region is CASSRVNEKLFF. CDR3 DNA sequence: TGTGCCAGCAGCCGGGTTAATGAAAAACTGTTTTTT.

The rearrangement links TRBV20-1 to TRBJ2-5; no reliable D call. CDR1 is DFQATT and CDR2 is SNEGSKA in the germline V gene (reference sequence). V gave up 5 bases and J gave up 10 bases, with 14 bases separating them. The CDR3 totals 11 residues. The CDR3 DNA reads TGCAGTGCTCCCGACCATACGGTCCAGTACTTC. This codes for CSAPDHTVQYF.

The CDR3 DNA reads TGTGCCACCAGTGACCCCGGGACTAGCGACTACGAGCAGTACTTC. It codes for CATSDPGTSDYEQYF. The chain combines TRBV24-1 with TRBJ2-7; the match to TRBD2 covers 10 bases. Germline CDR1 reads KGHDR; CDR2 reads SFDVKD. V lost 4 bases to trimming and J lost 3 bases; unmatched junction nucleotides: 5. The CDR3 is 15 amino acids.